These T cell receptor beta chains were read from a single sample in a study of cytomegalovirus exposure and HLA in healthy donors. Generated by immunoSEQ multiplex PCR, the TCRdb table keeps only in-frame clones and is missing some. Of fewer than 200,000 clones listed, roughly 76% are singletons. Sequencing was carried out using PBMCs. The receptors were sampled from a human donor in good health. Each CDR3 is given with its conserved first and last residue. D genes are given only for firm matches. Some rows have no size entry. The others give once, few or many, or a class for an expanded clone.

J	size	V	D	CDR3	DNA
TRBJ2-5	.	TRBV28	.	CASSLSGVRTQYF	TGTGCCAGCAGTTTATCCGGGGTTCGGACCCAGTACTTC
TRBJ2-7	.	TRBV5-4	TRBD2	CASSLLREGEQYF	TGTGCCAGCAGCTTGTTGAGGGAGGGCGAGCAGTACTTC
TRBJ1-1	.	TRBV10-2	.	CASSALDRTNEAFF	TGCGCCAGCAGTGCACTGGACAGAACGAATGAAGCTTTCTTT
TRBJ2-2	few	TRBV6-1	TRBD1	CASRDRDRVPGELFF	TGTGCCAGCAGGGACCGGGACAGGGTTCCCGGGGAGCTGTTTTTT
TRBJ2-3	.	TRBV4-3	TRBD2	CASSQATSGRTDTQYF	TGCGCCAGCAGCCAGGCGACTAGCGGGAGGACAGATACGCAGTATTTT
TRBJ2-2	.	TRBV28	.	CASSLFAGELFF	TGTGCCAGCAGTTTATTCGCCGGGGAGCTGTTTTTT
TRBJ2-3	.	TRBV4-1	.	CASSPGEFWPPSTDTQYF	TGCGCCAGCAGCCCGGGTGAGTTTTGGCCTCCTAGCACAGATACGCAGTATTTT
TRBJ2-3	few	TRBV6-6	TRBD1	CASSHPGTGGTDTQYF	TGTGCCAGCAGCCACCCCGGGACAGGGGGAACAGATACGCAGTATTTT
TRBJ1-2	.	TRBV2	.	CASSVGGYGYTF	TGTGCCAGCAGTGTAGGAGGCTATGGCTACACCTTC
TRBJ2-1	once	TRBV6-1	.	CASRPPSNAYNEQFF	TGTGCCAGCAGGCCCCCTAGCAACGCCTACAATGAGCAGTTCTTC
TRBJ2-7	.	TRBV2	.	CASSGARYEQYF	TGTGCCAGCAGTGGGGCCCGCTACGAGCAGTACTTC
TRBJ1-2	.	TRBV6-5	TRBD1	CASSYSGGGARDGYTF	TGTGCCAGCAGTTACTCAGGAGGGGGCGCTAGGGATGGCTACACCTTC
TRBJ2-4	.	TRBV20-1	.	CSASGGGIQYF	TGCAGTGCGTCAGGGGGAGGCATTCAGTACTTC
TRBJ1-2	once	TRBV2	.	CASSDSGAINYGYTF	TGTGCCAGCAGTGATTCAGGGGCCATAAACTATGGCTACACCTTC
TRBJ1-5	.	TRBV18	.	CASSPMSSNQPQHF	TGTGCCAGCTCACCTATGAGTAGCAATCAGCCCCAGCATTTT
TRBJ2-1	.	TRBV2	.	CASSDSLGQFF	TGTGCCAGCAGCGACAGTTTGGGGCAGTTCTTC
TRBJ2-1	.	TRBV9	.	CASSAGEGRLSEQFF	TGTGCCAGCAGCGCGGGAGAGGGGCGCTTGTCTGAGCAGTTCTTC
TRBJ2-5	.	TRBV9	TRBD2	CASSLRGAGGEETQYF	TGTGCCAGCAGCCTGAGAGGGGCGGGGGGGGAAGAGACCCAGTACTTC
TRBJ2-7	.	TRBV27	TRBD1	CASSPETGVGYEQYF	TGTGCCAGCAGTCCCGAGACAGGGGTGGGCTACGAGCAGTACTTC
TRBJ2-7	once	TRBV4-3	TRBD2	CASSQVTSDYEQYF	TGCGCCAGCAGCCAAGTGACTAGCGATTACGAGCAGTACTTC
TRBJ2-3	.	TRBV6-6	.	CASSYSYSTDTQYF	TGTGCCAGCAGTTACTCGTATAGCACAGATACGCAGTATTTT
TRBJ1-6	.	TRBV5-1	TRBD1	CASSSGQLNSPLHF	TGCGCCAGCAGTTCGGGACAGCTTAATTCACCCCTCCACTTT
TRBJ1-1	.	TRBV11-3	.	CASSLGRQNTEAFF	TGTGCCAGCAGCTTAGGTAGACAGAACACTGAAGCTTTCTTT
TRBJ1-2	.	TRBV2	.	CASSEKRGRAPDGYTF	TGTGCCAGCAGTGAAAAGAGGGGGAGGGCGCCGGATGGCTACACCTTC
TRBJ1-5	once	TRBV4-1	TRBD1	CASSQGPGQGAYSNQPQHF	TGCGCCAGCAGCCAAGGCCCGGGACAGGGGGCTTATAGCAATCAGCCCCAGCATTTT
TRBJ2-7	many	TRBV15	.	CATSGQSYEQYF	TGTGCCACCAGCGGGCAGTCCTACGAGCAGTACTTC
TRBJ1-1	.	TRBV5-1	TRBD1	CASSLSQGGTEAFF	TGCGCCAGCAGCTTGTCACAGGGGGGCACTGAAGCTTTCTTT
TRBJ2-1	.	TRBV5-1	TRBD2	CASSATLAGGYNEQFF	TGCGCCAGCAGCGCAACATTAGCGGGGGGGTACAATGAGCAGTTCTTC
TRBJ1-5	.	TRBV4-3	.	CASSPDAGARQPQHF	TGCGCCAGCAGCCCAGACGCGGGGGCACGACAGCCCCAGCATTTT
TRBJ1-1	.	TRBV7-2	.	CASSPLGEGGTEAFF	TGTGCCAGCAGCCCATTAGGGGAGGGCGGCACTGAAGCTTTCTTT
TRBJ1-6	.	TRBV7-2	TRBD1	CASSLRGTVNNSPLHF	TGTGCCAGCAGCCTCAGGGGGACGGTTAATAATTCACCCCTCCACTTT
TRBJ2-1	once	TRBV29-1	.	CSVGTAPYEQFF	TGCAGCGTTGGGACAGCGCCCTATGAGCAGTTCTTC
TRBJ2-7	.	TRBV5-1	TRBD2	CASSFSSGGYEQYF	TGCGCCAGCAGCTTCTCTAGCGGGGGATACGAGCAGTACTTC
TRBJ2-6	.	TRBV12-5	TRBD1	CASGFLDRGRANVLTF	TGTGCTAGTGGTTTCCTAGACAGGGGGAGGGCCAACGTCCTGACTTTC
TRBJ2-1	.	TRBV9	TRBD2	CASSGTSGGLPYNEQFF	TGTGCCAGCAGCGGCACTAGCGGGGGGCTTCCCTACAATGAGCAGTTCTTC
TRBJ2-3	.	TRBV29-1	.	CSVGSADTQYF	TGCAGCGTTGGAAGCGCAGATACGCAGTATTTT
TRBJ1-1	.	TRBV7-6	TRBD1	CASSLVKGARTEAFF	TGTGCCAGCAGCTTAGTGAAGGGGGCGAGGACTGAAGCTTTCTTT
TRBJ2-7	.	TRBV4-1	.	CASSQGKDWPYEQYF	TGCGCCAGCAGCCAAGGGAAAGACTGGCCCTACGAGCAGTACTTC
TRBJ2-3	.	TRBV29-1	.	CSVEVAGTDTQYF	TGCAGCGTTGAGGTAGCGGGCACAGATACGCAGTATTTT
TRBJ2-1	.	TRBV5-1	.	CASGGSWNEQFF	TGCGCCAGCGGTGGGAGTTGGAATGAGCAGTTCTTC
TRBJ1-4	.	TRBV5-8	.	CASSPTSGATNEKLFF	TGTGCCAGCAGCCCAACCTCGGGGGCAACTAATGAAAAACTGTTTTTT
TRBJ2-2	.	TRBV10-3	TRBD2	CAIAPGGTTGELFF	TGTGCCATTGCGCCGGGAGGGACCACCGGGGAGCTGTTTTTT
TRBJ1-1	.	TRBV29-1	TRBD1	CSVLYRGYTEAFF	TGCAGCGTTCTTTACAGGGGGTACACTGAAGCTTTCTTT
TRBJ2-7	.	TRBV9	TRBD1	CASSPGTGRDEQYF	TGTGCCAGCAGCCCGGGGACAGGGAGGGACGAGCAGTACTTC
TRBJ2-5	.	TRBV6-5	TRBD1	CASNSLPGQGETQYF	TGTGCCAGCAACTCCCTACCGGGACAGGGGGAGACCCAGTACTTC
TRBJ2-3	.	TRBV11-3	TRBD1	CASSPRTGGTDTQYF	TGTGCCAGCAGCCCTCGGACAGGGGGCACAGATACGCAGTATTTT
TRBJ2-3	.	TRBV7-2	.	CASSLAAGRITDTQYF	TGTGCCAGCAGCTTGGCGGCGGGACGAATCACAGATACGCAGTATTTT
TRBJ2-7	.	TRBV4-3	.	CASSPSRVGEQYF	TGCGCCAGCAGCCCGAGCAGGGTTGGCGAGCAGTACTTC
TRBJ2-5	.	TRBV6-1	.	CASRMGGAFETQYF	TGTGCCAGCAGGATGGGGGGGGCTTTCGAGACCCAGTACTTC
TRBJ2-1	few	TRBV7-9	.	CASSLAGGGKTDNEQFF	TGTGCCAGCAGCTTAGCGGGGGGGGGCAAGACGGACAATGAGCAGTTCTTC
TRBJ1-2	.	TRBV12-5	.	CASGSGGYYGYTF	TGTGCTAGTGGTTCGGGGGGTTACTATGGCTACACCTTC
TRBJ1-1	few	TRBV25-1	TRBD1	CASRTGDTPGAFF	TGTGCCAGCAGGACAGGGGACACGCCCGGGGCTTTCTTT